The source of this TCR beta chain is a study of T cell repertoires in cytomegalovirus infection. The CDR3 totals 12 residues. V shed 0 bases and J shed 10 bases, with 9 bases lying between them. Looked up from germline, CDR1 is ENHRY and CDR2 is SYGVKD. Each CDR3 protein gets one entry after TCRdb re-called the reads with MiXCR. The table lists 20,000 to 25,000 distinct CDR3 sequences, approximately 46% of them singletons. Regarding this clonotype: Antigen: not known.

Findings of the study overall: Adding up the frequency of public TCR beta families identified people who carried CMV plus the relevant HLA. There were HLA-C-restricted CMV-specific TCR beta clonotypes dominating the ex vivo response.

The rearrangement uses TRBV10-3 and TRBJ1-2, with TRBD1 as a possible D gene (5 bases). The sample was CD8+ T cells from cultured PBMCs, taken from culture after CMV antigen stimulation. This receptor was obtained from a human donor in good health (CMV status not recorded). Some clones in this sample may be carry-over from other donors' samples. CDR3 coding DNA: TGTGCCATCAGTGAGTCCGACAGCTTCTACACCTTC. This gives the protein CAISESDSFYTF.